This T cell receptor (beta chain) emerged from a study of T-cell memory formation after mild COVID-19. Looking at the study overall: Each donor largely had its own TCR clusters. Broader study findings: Day 15 to 85 contracting clones showed balanced CD4/CD8; day 15 to 37 expanders favored CD4+. Certain responding clones were present in pre-infection memory, suggesting participation of cross-reactive memory.

Only a few counts were recorded for this clonotype. The antigen is unknown. In TCRdb, the 5' RACE reads were re-called with MiXCR into one record per CDR3 protein. The sample gives about 320,000 distinct CDR3 sequences, roughly an eighth of which show up once; around 23% is in the top ten. The source is a man younger than 30 who had mild COVID-19 (a few samples of this study predate the infection). Cell type and time point are not known. What was sequenced was PBMCs or a T cell subset sorted from them (not recorded which).

CDR3 DNA: TGCAGTGCTAGGCTGGGCGGGGGGGTCATTCCTGAGCAGTTCTTC. This translates into CSARLGGGVIPEQFF. The chain links TRBV20-1 to TRBJ2-1; TRBD2 aligns across 9 bases. Per germline, CDR1 DFQATT and CDR2 SNEGSKA (reference sequence). There are 15 residues in the CDR3. The V gene end was trimmed by 3 bases and the J gene end by 9 bases; junction bases not matched to a gene: 12.